Listed below are T cell receptor beta chains from one sample, sequenced in a study of T cell responses to AZD1222 COVID-19 vaccine. Profiling relied on immunoSEQ multiplex PCR, and the TCRdb table lists in-frame clones only, not all of them. The sample contains around 160,000 clones, approximately 94% of which appear only once. The input for sequencing was peripheral blood, taken on day 0 of AZD1222 vaccination. The receptors were sampled from an adult in good health. Both conserved end residues are part of each CDR3. The order of the fields is J gene, clone size, V gene, D gene, CDR3 DNA, CDR3 protein. A D gene is named only where the DNA matches it firmly. Part of the rows lack a size; the others show once, few, many or a class for expanded clones.

>TRBJ1-1|.|TRBV10-1|.
TGCGCCAGCCAGACAGGGAACACTGAAGCTTTCTTT
CASQTGNTEAFF
>TRBJ2-7|.|TRBV6-5|TRBD1
TGTGCCAGCAGCCGAAGACAGGGGGTGATTGACGAGCAGTACTTC
CASSRRQGVIDEQYF
>TRBJ2-1|.|TRBV19|.
TGTGCCAGTAGTATTTGGGCAGTTTCTCTCGATGAGCAGTTCTTC
CASSIWAVSLDEQFF
>TRBJ2-3|.|TRBV25-1|.
TGTGCCAGCAGTGAATGGGGGCGGGGCACAGATACGCAGTATTTT
CASSEWGRGTDTQYF
>TRBJ2-1|.|TRBV4-2|.
TGTGCCAGCAGCCAAGGACTCGCAAGGAGCTCCTACAATGAGCAGTTCTTC
CASSQGLARSSYNEQFF
>TRBJ2-2|.|TRBV11-2|.
TGTGCCAGCAGCCGAACCGGGGAGCTGTTTTTT
CASSRTGELFF
>TRBJ2-7|.|TRBV5-1|TRBD1
TGCGCCAGCAGCTTGGTCGGCAGGGGGCTAGACGAGCAGTACTTC
CASSLVGRGLDEQYF
>TRBJ2-7|.|TRBV11-2|.
TGTGCCAGCAGCTTTGGTGGGGGGAACTCCTACGAGCAGTACTTC
CASSFGGGNSYEQYF
>TRBJ2-1|.|TRBV27|.
TGTGCCAGCAGTTTTTTTTGGTCTTTGAATGAGCAGTTCTTC
CASSFFWSLNEQFF
>TRBJ1-5|.|TRBV6-5|TRBD1
TGTGCCAGCAATTGGGACAGAAATCAGCCCCAGCATTTT
CASNWDRNQPQHF
>TRBJ1-2|.|TRBV15|.
TGTGCCACCAGCAGAGATCTACAGGCGAACTACAATGGCTACACCTTC
CATSRDLQANYNGYTF
>TRBJ2-2|.|TRBV9|TRBD1
TGTGCCAGCAGCCCGGGACAGGGGGCCGGGGAGCTGTTTTTT
CASSPGQGAGELFF
>TRBJ2-5|once|TRBV19|.
TGTGCCAGTGGGAGCTTGGGAGAGACCCAGTACTTC
CASGSLGETQYF
>TRBJ2-2|.|TRBV5-1|TRBD2
TGCGCCAGCAGCTTGACTAGCGGGAGTGCCGGGGAGCTGTTTTTT
CASSLTSGSAGELFF
>TRBJ1-1|.|TRBV3-1/TRBV3-2|.
TGTGCCAGCAGCCTTGCCGGGCCCTACACTGAAGCTTTCTTT
CASSLAGPYTEAFF
>TRBJ2-7|.|TRBV5-5|.
TGTGCCAGCGAGAACACGAACCCTCCCTACGAGCAGTACTTC
CASENTNPPYEQYF
>TRBJ2-1|once|TRBV6-6|TRBD1
TGTGCCAGCAGTTACTCTCGGACAGGGGCCTACAATGAGCAGTTCTTC
CASSYSRTGAYNEQFF
>TRBJ2-2|.|TRBV27|TRBD2
TGTGCCAGCAGTGCCTCTCGGACTAGCGCCGCGAGCTACACCGGGGAGCTGTTTTTT
CASSASRTSAASYTGELFF
>TRBJ2-7|.|TRBV7-3|.
TGTGCCAGCAGCTTGGACAGACTCTACGAGCAGTACTTC
CASSLDRLYEQYF
>TRBJ1-1|.|TRBV12-3/TRBV12-4|.
TGTGCCAGCAGTTTGAGGAGTGAAGCTTTCTTT
CASSLRSEAFF
>TRBJ1-5|.|TRBV19|.
TGTGCCAGTACCTCGCCGGCGGGCAGAAGGGACAATCAGCCCCAGCATTTT
CASTSPAGRRDNQPQHF
>TRBJ2-7|.|TRBV9|TRBD1
TGTGCCAGCAGCGTAGCAACAGGGGTCTACGAGCAGTACTTC
CASSVATGVYEQYF